One sample yielded the 32 T cell receptor beta chains listed below, sequenced in a study of control samples from healthy donors and cancer patients. The assay was immunoSEQ multiplex PCR, and TCRdb's table has in-frame clones only and misses some. The repertoire has 250,000 to 300,000 clones, around 80% of them found once; the top ten carry more than 10%. Sequenced input: PBMCs. The origin of the receptors is a woman aged 55-70 years with lung cancer.

V is TRBV12-3 or TRBV12-4 and J is TRBJ2-1, with D tentatively TRBD1 or TRBD2 (5 bases each). CDR3 length: 13 residues. Trimming removed 2 bases at V and 16 bases at J, with 18 bases between. CDR3 sequence (DNA): TGTGCCAGCAGTTTAATTCTAGGGACCGGGTGCTTCTTC. It is translated as CASSLILGTGCFF.

The chain combines TRBV4-1 with TRBJ2-7; TRBD2 agrees at 13 bases. Germline values: CDR1 MGHRA, CDR2 YSYEKL. This CDR3 has 17 residues. V shed 2 bases, J shed 1 base, and the junction held 5 bases outside the gene matches. The CDR3 region is CASSQKMGLAGSYEQYF. The CDR3 bases are TGCGCCAGCAGCCAAAAGATGGGACTAGCGGGATCCTACGAGCAGTACTTC.

The chain couples TRBV5-1 to TRBJ2-7; TRBD1 matches 12 bases. Losses at the gene ends were 4 bases for V and 4 bases for J; bases not matched to a gene: 6. The CDR3 is 15 residues long. CDR1 and CDR2 from the germline V gene are SGHRS and YFSETQ. The CDR3 here is CASSAGTGGLYEQYF. The CDR3 DNA sequence: TGCGCCAGCAGCGCTGGGACAGGGGGCCTTTACGAGCAGTACTTC.

The gene calls are TRBV19 and TRBJ1-6; perhaps TRBD1 as D (5 bases). Trimming pared 7 bases from V and 14 bases from J, leaving 18 bases between. CDR3 length: 13 residues. Per the germline V gene, CDR1 is LNHDA and CDR2 is SQIVND (reference sequence). The CDR3 sequence is CASTTAPGMTLHF. CDR3 DNA sequence: TGTGCCAGTACGACGGCTCCAGGGATGACCCTCCACTTT.

This clone is a singleton in its sample. V usage is TRBV5-5 and J usage is TRBJ2-7; no reliable D call. Germline values: CDR1 SGHKS, CDR2 YYEKEE (reference sequence). V was clipped by 0 bases and J by 4 bases, with 14 bases between them. The CDR3 is 15 residues long. Here the CDR3 reads CASSLGEARAYEQYF. Written as DNA, the CDR3 is TGTGCCAGCAGCTTGGGTGAGGCTCGGGCGTACGAGCAGTACTTC. Together with reference TRBV5-5 and TRBJ2-7, the CDR3 gives the full variable domain: DAGVTQSPTHLIKTRGQQVTLRCSPISGHKSVSWYQQVLGQGPQFIFQYYEKEERGRGNFPDRFSARQFPNYSSELNVNALLLGDSALYLCASSLGEARAYEQYFGPGTRLTVT.

The chain combines TRBV27 with TRBJ2-1; no clear D gene. Trimming took off 6 bases at V and 9 bases at J, with 21 bases between the two ends. The CDR3 sequence is 15 residues long. CDR1 MNHEY and CDR2 SMNVEV come from the germline V gene (reference sequence). CDR3 in DNA: TGTGCCAGCAGCCTTAGGAGAATCGGCCGCGGTGAGCAGTTCTTC. Amino acids: CASSLRRIGRGEQFF.

The chain's CDR3 is CASIAGTSFGELFF. The CDR3 DNA reads TGTGCCAGCATCGCCGGGACTAGCTTCGGGGAGCTGTTTTTT. The chain uses TRBV2 and TRBJ2-2; TRBD2 agrees at 9 bases. Trimming took 7 bases from V and 7 from J; bases not matched to a gene: 7. The CDR3 is 14 residues long. Germline CDR1 and CDR2: SNHLY and FYNNEI.

This clone has at least ten counts. The rearrangement joins TRBV3-1 (or the pseudogene TRBV3-2) to TRBJ1-3; D gene uncertain. The CDR3 is 13 residues long. The germline V and J ends were trimmed by 2 bases and 7 bases, with 9 bases remaining between them. CDR1 LGHDT and CDR2 YNNKEL come from the germline V gene (reference sequence). The CDR3 loop is CASSQQERNTIYF. In nucleotides, the CDR3 is TGTGCCAGCAGCCAACAGGAGAGGAACACCATATATTTT.

The rearrangement uses TRBV27 and TRBJ2-7, with 11 bases identical to TRBD2. CDR1 and CDR2 (germline): MNHEY, SMNVEV (reference sequence). V dropped 6 bases and J dropped 5; count of bases not matched to a gene: 6. This CDR3 is 14 amino acids long. The CDR3 spells CASRLAGVADEQYF. CDR3 DNA sequence: TGTGCCAGCAGACTAGCGGGAGTGGCGGACGAGCAGTACTTC.

The chain combines TRBV6-6 with TRBJ1-4; 9 nucleotides align to TRBD1. Unmatched junction bases numbered 8, after V lost 4 bases and J lost 8 bases. This CDR3 comprises 15 residues. Germline V gene data show CDR1 as MNHNY and CDR2 as SVGAGI (reference sequence). The CDR3 is CASSSRDREQEKLFF. The CDR3 DNA reads as TGTGCCAGCAGTTCCCGGGACAGGGAGCAGGAAAAACTGTTTTTT.

CDR3 coding DNA: TGTGCCAGCAGTTACCCGGGGATCTATGGCTACACCTTC. It codes for CASSYPGIYGYTF. V gene TRBV28 combines with J gene TRBJ1-2; D uncertain. Germline CDR1 MDHEN, CDR2 SYDVKM. Trimming took off 4 bases at V and 4 bases at J, with 10 bases between the two ends. This CDR3 spans 13 amino acids.

The chain is built from TRBV28 and TRBJ1-4, with a possible D match to TRBD1 (5 bases). The CDR3 totals 14 residues. From germline, CDR1 is MDHEN and CDR2 SYDVKM. V was cut by 0 bases and J by 8 bases, with 10 bases left in between. The CDR3 here is CASSLWGGEEKLFF. The CDR3 DNA sequence: TGTGCCAGCAGTTTATGGGGGGGGGAGGAAAAACTGTTTTTT.

J is TRBJ2-2 and V is TRBV5-1; tentatively, D is TRBD2 (6 bases). V was trimmed by 4 bases and J by 4 bases, leaving 17 bases between them. CDR3 length: 16 amino acids. The germline gives CDR1 SGHRS, CDR2 YFSETQ. CDR3 sequence reads: CASSRQWEVGTGELFF. The CDR3 DNA is TGCGCCAGCAGCCGCCAGTGGGAGGTCGGCACCGGGGAGCTGTTTTTT. Based on the CDR3 plus reference TRBV5-1 and TRBJ2-2, the full variable domain is KAGVTQTPRYLIKTRGQQVTLSCSPISGHRSVSWYQQTPGQGLQFLFEYFSETQRNKGNFPGRFSGRQFSNSRSEMNVSTLELGDSALYLCASSRQWEVGTGELFFGEGSRLTVL.

The chain uses TRBV5-1 and TRBJ1-3; no clear D. This CDR3 spans 14 amino acids. Germline V gene data show CDR1 as SGHRS and CDR2 as YFSETQ. Trimming took 0 bases from V and 0 from J, leaving 4 bases between them. The CDR3 loop is CASSLEVSGNTIYF. The CDR3 region has the DNA TGCGCCAGCAGCTTGGAGGTCTCTGGAAACACCATATATTTT.

The chain joins TRBV7-2 to TRBJ2-4, with 8 positions matching TRBD1. Germline-derived CDR1 and CDR2 are SGHTA and FQGNSA. CDR3 length: 14 amino acids. V was clipped by 7 bases and J by 6 bases; unmatched bases: 8. The CDR3 DNA follows: TGTGCCAGCAACCCCCAGGGGGCAGGAAACATTCAGTACTTC. Protein sequence: CASNPQGAGNIQYF.

The gene calls are TRBV4-2 and TRBJ2-1; TRBD2 matches 12 bases. The CDR3 length is 17 residues. V shed 0 bases, J shed 7 bases, and the junction held 7 bases outside the gene matches. CDR1 LGHNA and CDR2 YNFKEQ come from the germline V gene. CDR3 sequence: CASSQESLAGGYNEQFF. CDR3 DNA: TGTGCCAGCAGCCAAGAGTCACTAGCGGGGGGCTATAATGAGCAGTTCTTC.

V and J are TRBV6-5 and TRBJ1-1; D unresolved. Trimming removed 5 bases at V and 1 base at J, with 14 bases between. Germline V gene lookup returns CDR1 MNHEY and CDR2 SVGAGI. The CDR3 length is 15 residues. The CDR3: CASSPHGAPNTEAFF. CDR3 nucleotide sequence: TGTGCCAGCAGTCCCCACGGTGCTCCGAACACTGAAGCTTTCTTT.

This clone was recorded a few times. CDR3 coding DNA: TGTGCCAGCAGCCCGATGGGACAGGCTGCAGATACGCAGTATTTT. This gives the protein CASSPMGQAADTQYF. The chain combines TRBV7-9 with TRBJ2-3; 8 bases fit TRBD1. V shed 5 bases, J shed 4 bases, and the junction held 8 bases outside the gene matches. The CDR3 length is 15 residues. Looked up from germline, CDR1 is SEHNR and CDR2 is FQNEAQ (reference sequence).

This chain joins TRBV5-1 and TRBJ1-2; 7 bases match TRBD1. The CDR3 is 15 amino acids. The V and J ends lost 2 bases and 5 bases, in that order; junction bases with no gene match: 9. CDR1 and CDR2 (germline): SGHRS, YFSETQ. The CDR3 loop reads CASSLETGTFYGYTF. DNA for the CDR3: TGCGCCAGCAGCTTAGAGACAGGGACTTTTTATGGCTACACCTTC. Looking up the rest from reference TRBV5-1 and TRBJ1-2 gives the full variable domain: KAGVTQTPRYLIKTRGQQVTLSCSPISGHRSVSWYQQTPGQGLQFLFEYFSETQRNKGNFPGRFSGRQFSNSRSEMNVSTLELGDSALYLCASSLETGTFYGYTFGSGTRLTVV.

The chain carries TRBV5-6 and TRBJ2-7; unclear D gene. The CDR3 runs to 13 residues. Germline CDR1 and CDR2: SGHDT and YYEEEE. V was pared by 2 bases and J by 7 bases, with 13 bases between. The CDR3 reads CASSFSRLGEQYF. CDR3 sequence (DNA): TGTGCCAGCAGCTTCAGCAGGTTGGGGGAGCAGTACTTC.

A note on this clone: One junction end does not reproduce the germline sequence, and a read error may be involved. This chain joins TRBV2 and TRBJ1-2; tentatively, D is TRBD1 (6 bases). Germline V lookup: CDR1 SNHLY, CDR2 FYNNEI. The CDR3 totals 13 residues. This chain's CDR3 is CASSEFGGYGYTF. CDR3 sequence (DNA): TGTGCCAGCAGTGAATTTGGGGGCTATGGCTATACCTTC.

CDR3 DNA: TGCAGCGTTCGAGGGGCCAATCAGCCCCAGCATTTT. Encoded protein: CSVRGANQPQHF. V and J are TRBV29-1 and TRBJ1-5; possible D gene TRBD1, 5 bases. This CDR3 region has 12 residues. Trimming took off 5 bases at V and 3 bases at J, with 8 bases between the two ends. Germline assignment: CDR1 SQVTM and CDR2 ANQGSEA.

This chain joins TRBV28 and TRBJ2-7; D is perhaps TRBD1 (6 bases). The CDR3 spans 15 residues. Germline CDR1 is MDHEN and CDR2 is SYDVKM. Trimming shortened V by 5 bases and J by 3 bases, and 17 bases separated the two germline ends. DNA for the CDR3: TGTGCCAGCAGTCTTTCAGGGGTGGGGGACTACGAGCAGTACTTC. Amino acid sequence: CASSLSGVGDYEQYF.

The chain's CDR3 is CASSVGWSTEAFF. CDR3 coding DNA: TGTGCCAGCAGCGTAGGATGGAGCACTGAAGCTTTCTTT. The chain is built from TRBV7-2 and TRBJ1-1; no firm D call. Germline loops: CDR1 SGHTA, CDR2 FQGNSA. There are 13 residues in the CDR3. The V and J ends lost 5 bases and 4 bases respectively, with 11 bases between them.

V usage is TRBV28 and J usage is TRBJ1-2; D is uncertain. The V end was cut by 6 bases, the J end by 0 bases, with 8 bases between. Germline V gene sequence: CDR1 MDHEN, CDR2 SYDVKM. The CDR3 sequence is 13 residues long. The CDR3, as DNA: TGTGCCAGCAGGTCCGGGACTAACTATGGCTACACCTTC. As protein: CASRSGTNYGYTF.

This sequence joins TRBV6-4 and TRBJ1-5; D is perhaps TRBD1 (6 bases). The V end was cut by 6 bases, the J end by 0 bases, with 15 bases between. Germline CDR1 MRHNA, CDR2 SNTAGT. The CDR3 contains 16 residues. For the CDR3, the DNA is TGTGCCAGCAGCGGCGGGACAATCTATAGCAATCAGCCCCAGCATTTT. It is translated as CASSGGTIYSNQPQHF.

This sequence joins TRBV19 and TRBJ2-5, with D uncertain. With 5 bases removed from V and 2 bases from J, the gap between germline ends came to 6 bases. The CDR3 contains 12 residues. CDR1 and CDR2 from the germline V gene are LNHDA and SQIVND (reference sequence). Written as DNA, the CDR3 is TGTGCCAGTAGTCCAACGCAAGAGACCCAGTACTTC. Amino acids: CASSPTQETQYF.

V usage is TRBV7-9 and J usage is TRBJ1-5; the match to TRBD1 covers 7 bases. The CDR3 totals 16 residues. Germline loops: CDR1 SEHNR, CDR2 FQNEAQ (reference sequence). V was clipped by 5 bases and J by 3 bases; unmatched bases: 10. CDR3: CASSALLTGDNQPQHF. The CDR3 coding sequence is TGTGCCAGCAGCGCGCTACTCACAGGGGACAATCAGCCCCAGCATTTT. Based on the CDR3 plus reference TRBV7-9 and TRBJ1-5, the full variable domain is DTGVSQNPRHKITKRGQNVTFRCDPISEHNRLYWYRQTLGQGPEFLTYFQNEAQLEKSRLLSDRFSAERPKGSFSTLEIQRTEQGDSAMYLCASSALLTGDNQPQHFGDGTRLSIL.

CDR3 sequence (DNA): TGTGCCAGCAGCTTAGACTACAGGACAGGGCACAATGAGCAGTTCTTC. This sequence encodes CASSLDYRTGHNEQFF. The chain is built from TRBV11-3 and TRBJ2-1, with 8 nucleotides matching TRBD1. The CDR3 has 16 residues. The V and J ends lost 0 bases and 5 bases, in that order; junction bases with no gene match: 6. The germline V gene encodes CDR1 SGHNT and CDR2 YENEEA.

This clone appeared a single time. The chain employs TRBV2 and TRBJ1-5, with D possibly being TRBD1 (6 bases). From germline, CDR1 is SNHLY and CDR2 FYNNEI. V lost 4 bases, J lost 5 bases, and 15 bases lay in between. The CDR3 runs to 15 residues. The CDR3 DNA sequence: TGTGCCAGCAGTGCTGAGACAGGAGGGGATCAGCCCCAGCATTTT. Protein: CASSAETGGDQPQHF.

This clone was seen only once. This rearrangement joins TRBV4-2 to TRBJ1-4; possible D gene TRBD1, 5 bases. Germline V gives CDR1 LGHNA, CDR2 YNFKEQ. CDR3 length equals 16 residues. V lost 1 base and J lost 3, with 12 bases in between. The CDR3 region has the DNA TGTGCCAGCAGCCAAGGGACTAGGGGATCTAATGAAAAACTGTTTTTT. It encodes CASSQGTRGSNEKLFF.

The CDR3 sequence is CASSVGGGGTRQETQYF. CDR3 nucleotide sequence: TGTGCCAGCAGCGTAGGGGGAGGGGGCACACGGCAAGAGACCCAGTACTTC. This sequence joins TRBV9 and TRBJ2-5; TRBD1 or TRBD2 may be the D gene (7 bases each). The CDR3 extends over 17 amino acids. Germline loops: CDR1 SGDLS, CDR2 YYNGEE. The V end lost 0 bases, the J end lost 2 bases, and 17 bases lay between the germline ends.